This entry concerns a single T cell receptor (beta chain). What antigen it recognizes has not been identified. Nothing much larger sits one base from this clone, and base qualities are not available. At diagnosis, tumor, uninvolved tumor-adjacent lung and peripheral blood were collected and then preserved as a mix of FFPE and fresh-frozen material. Blood samples were analyzed as peripheral blood mononuclear cells for TCR repertoire profiling. These data belong to a study of T cells in localized non-small cell lung cancer (dated by TCRdb to 2018 to 2020). About the study as a whole: The study analyzed T cell repertoires of about 230 early-stage NSCLC patients, comparing tumors and uninvolved tumor-adjacent lungs. The cohort consisted of under 300 treatment-naive NSCLC patients whose localized lung tumors had been resected. The mean age of the NSCLC patients was 60 to 85 years, with 120 to 150 men and around 110 women.

The immunoSEQ Assay was used to sequence TCR beta CDR3 regions from DNA. The paper's data handling went like this. To compute T cell density, TCR beta template counts were normalized to usable DNA, which was estimated by amplifying housekeeping genes. Richness was estimated with the preseqR package, extrapolating to 400,000 templates for PBMC samples and 120,000 templates for tissue samples. Clonality was defined as one minus Pielou's evenness. Differential abundance testing on productive amino-acid clonotypes, with a minimum total count of 5 and an alpha of 0.1, was used to identify tissue-enriched TCRs. The Jaccard Index and the Morisita Overlap Index were used to quantify repertoire overlap between compartments. GLIPH grouped TCR beta CDR3s together with public tetramer-defined viral CDR3s, and a viral motif had to include at least three viral sequences and also show V-gene enrichment. Here the immuneACCESS table is served through TCRdb, limited to in-frame sequences with V and J called. Missing clones are a known gap in these copies; in checked studies unresolved V genes cover under half, and the rest lacks a known reason. The D gene and trimming were derived from the DNA, and the V and J assignments and clone size from that table. The sample table holds about 53,000 clones, of which around 80% were seen once. The ten biggest clones cover about 18% of the sample.

Study-wide findings and limitations: A median of 57 of the top 100 tumor clones turned up in the paired uninvolved adjacent lung, and approximately 30 of those clones also ranked among the top 100 of that same adjacent lung. Because the study design was exploratory, TCR variables were selected using unadjusted p-values without false-discovery rate correction. Longer overall survival was associated with higher T cell density in blood, whereas shorter survival was associated with higher clonality in adjacent lung. Multi-region tumor sequencing was not performed, so intratumor heterogeneity could not be excluded. Uninvolved tumor-adjacent lung showed the highest T cell clonality, higher than tumor, which suggests more focused antigenic responses in the adjacent lung.

This receptor was taken from a man between 40 and 70 years old with stage III lung adenocarcinoma. This material consisted of peripheral blood mononuclear cells, taken before any cancer treatment.

In nucleotide form, the sequence is TGTGCCAGCAGCCCCCAGGGAAAGGGCTACGAGCAGTACTTC. It translates to CASSPQGKGYEQYF. The chain is assembled from TRBV9 and TRBJ2-7; perhaps TRBD1 is the D gene, with 5 bases matching. CDR1 SGDLS and CDR2 YYNGEE are derived from the germline V gene. From the cysteine through the phenylalanine, the CDR3 covers 14 amino acids. Only CDR3 DNA remains: 42 bases, in frame from the first base. Trimming costs V 4 bases and J 3 bases, and their ends lie 14 bases apart.